This TCR beta chain was recorded in a study of regulatory T cells in long-lasting Graves disease. Per germline, CDR1 PRHDT and CDR2 FYEKMQ (reference sequence). V was clipped by 2 bases and J by 2 bases, with 16 bases between them. The CDR3 sequence is 16 residues long. This clonotype was picked up many times. Time point noted: newly diagnosed GD, antithyroid drugs for less than 3 months. The TCR library was prepared using RNA isolated from PBMCs. A volume of around 9.9 milliliters of peripheral blood was collected in EDTA tubes. Assembly of TCR beta libraries relied on iRepertoire HTBI primers together with Arm-PCR of CDR3 regions. Each CDR3 protein gets one entry after TCRdb re-called the multiplex PCR reads with MiXCR. The repertoire holds about 440,000 distinct CDR3 sequences, more than 12% seen once, with over 15% in the top ten. The same sample was also used in a study of T cells in Graves' hyperthyroidism and ophthalmopathy. That work contributes: If no ophthalmopathy progression occurred within 18 months, Graves' hyperthyroidism was stable.

The sample in question was peripheral blood mononuclear cells (PBMCs), obtained at new diagnosis, from a patient treated with antithyroid drugs. The V call is TRBV13, the J call TRBJ2-7; perhaps D is TRBD1 or TRBD2 (6 bases each). This sequence originates from a woman younger than 45 with Graves disease. The CDR3 DNA is TGTGCCAGCAGCTTAAGGGGGGCAGGGCCTCCCTACGAGCAGTACTTC. Its translation is CASSLRGAGPPYEQYF. Complete variable domain (other parts from reference TRBV13 and TRBJ2-7): AAGVIQSPRHLIKEKRETATLKCYPIPRHDTVYWYQQGPGQDPQFLISFYEKMQSDKGSIPDRFSAQQFSDYHSELNMSSLELGDSALYFCASSLRGAGPPYEQYFGPGTRLTVT.